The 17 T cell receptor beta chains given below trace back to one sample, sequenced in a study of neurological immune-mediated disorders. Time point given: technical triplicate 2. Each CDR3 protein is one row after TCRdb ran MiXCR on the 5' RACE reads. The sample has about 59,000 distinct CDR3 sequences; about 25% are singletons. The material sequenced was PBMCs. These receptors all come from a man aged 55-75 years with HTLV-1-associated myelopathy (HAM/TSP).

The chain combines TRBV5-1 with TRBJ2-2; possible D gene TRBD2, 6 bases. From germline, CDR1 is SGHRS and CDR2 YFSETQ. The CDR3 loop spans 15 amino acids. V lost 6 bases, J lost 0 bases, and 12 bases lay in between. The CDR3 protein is CASTGGFANTGELFF. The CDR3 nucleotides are TGCGCCAGCACCGGGGGTTTCGCGAACACCGGGGAGCTGTTTTTT.

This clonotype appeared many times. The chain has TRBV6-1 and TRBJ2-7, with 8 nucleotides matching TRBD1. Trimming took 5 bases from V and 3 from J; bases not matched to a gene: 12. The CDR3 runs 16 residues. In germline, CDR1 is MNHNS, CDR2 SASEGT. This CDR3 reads CASSPSLDRAIYEQYF. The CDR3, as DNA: TGTGCCAGCAGTCCGAGTCTGGACAGGGCCATCTACGAGCAGTACTTC.

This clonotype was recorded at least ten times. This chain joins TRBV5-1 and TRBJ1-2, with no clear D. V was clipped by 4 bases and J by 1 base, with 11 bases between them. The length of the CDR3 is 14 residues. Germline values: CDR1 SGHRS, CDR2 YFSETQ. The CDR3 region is CASSPLQVNYGYTF. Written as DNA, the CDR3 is TGCGCCAGCAGCCCCCTCCAGGTTAACTATGGCTACACCTTC.

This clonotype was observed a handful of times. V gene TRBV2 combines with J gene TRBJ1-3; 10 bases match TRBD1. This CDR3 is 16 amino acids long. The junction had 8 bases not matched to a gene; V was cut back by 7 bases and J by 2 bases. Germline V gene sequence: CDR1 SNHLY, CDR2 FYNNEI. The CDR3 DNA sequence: TGTGCCAGCATCGCCGGGACAGGGGTTGCTGGAAACACCATATATTTT. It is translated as CASIAGTGVAGNTIYF.

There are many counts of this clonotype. The CDR3 DNA reads TGTGCCAGCAGTTTATCAGGGGATGGCACTGAAGCTTTCTTT. This codes for CASSLSGDGTEAFF. This chain joins TRBV27 and TRBJ1-1, with D maybe TRBD1 (5 bases). The germline V gene has CDR1 MNHEY and CDR2 SMNVEV (reference sequence). V lost 0 bases and J 4 bases, leaving 9 bases between the germline ends. The CDR3 covers 14 residues.

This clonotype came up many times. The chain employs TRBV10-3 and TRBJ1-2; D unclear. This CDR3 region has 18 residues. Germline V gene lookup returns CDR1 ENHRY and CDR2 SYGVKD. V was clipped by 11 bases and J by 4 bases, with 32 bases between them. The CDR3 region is CASPLCVEKNSRSYGYTF. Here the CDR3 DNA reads TGTGCCTCCCCGTTATGCGTGGAAAAAAACTCTCGATCCTATGGCTACACCTTC.

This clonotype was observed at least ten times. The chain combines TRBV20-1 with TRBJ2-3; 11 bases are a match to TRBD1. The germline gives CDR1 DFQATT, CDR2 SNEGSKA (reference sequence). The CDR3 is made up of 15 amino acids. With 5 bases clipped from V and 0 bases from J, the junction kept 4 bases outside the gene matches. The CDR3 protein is CSARGTGGSTDTQYF. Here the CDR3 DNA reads TGCAGTGCTCGGGGGACAGGGGGAAGCACAGATACGCAGTATTTT.

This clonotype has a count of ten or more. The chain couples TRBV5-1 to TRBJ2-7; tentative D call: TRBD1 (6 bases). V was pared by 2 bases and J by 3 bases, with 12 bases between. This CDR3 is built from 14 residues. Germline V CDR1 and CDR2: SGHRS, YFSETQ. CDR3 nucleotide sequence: TGCGCCAGCAGCTTCGCCAGGGGTAACTACGAGCAGTACTTC. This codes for CASSFARGNYEQYF.

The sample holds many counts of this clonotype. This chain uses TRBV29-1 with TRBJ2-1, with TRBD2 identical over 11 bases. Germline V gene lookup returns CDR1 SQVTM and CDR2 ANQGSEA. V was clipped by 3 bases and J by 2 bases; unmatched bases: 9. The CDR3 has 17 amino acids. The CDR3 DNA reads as TGCAGCGTTGAGGTGGGAACTAGCGGGAGCGCCTACAATGAGCAGTTCTTC. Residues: CSVEVGTSGSAYNEQFF.

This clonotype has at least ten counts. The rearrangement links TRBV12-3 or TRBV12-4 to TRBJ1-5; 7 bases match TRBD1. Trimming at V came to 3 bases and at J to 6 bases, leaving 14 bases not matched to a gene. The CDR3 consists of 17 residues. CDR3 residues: CASSFAGVRGSPQPQHF. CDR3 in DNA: TGTGCCAGCAGTTTCGCGGGGGTCAGGGGGTCGCCTCAGCCCCAGCATTTT.

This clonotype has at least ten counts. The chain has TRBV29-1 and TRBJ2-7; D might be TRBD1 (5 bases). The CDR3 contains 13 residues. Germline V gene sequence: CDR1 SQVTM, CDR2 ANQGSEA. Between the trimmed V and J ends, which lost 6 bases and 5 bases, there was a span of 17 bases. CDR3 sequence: CSVRIQGSHEQYF. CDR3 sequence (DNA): TGCAGCGTCCGAATCCAGGGTAGCCACGAGCAGTACTTC.

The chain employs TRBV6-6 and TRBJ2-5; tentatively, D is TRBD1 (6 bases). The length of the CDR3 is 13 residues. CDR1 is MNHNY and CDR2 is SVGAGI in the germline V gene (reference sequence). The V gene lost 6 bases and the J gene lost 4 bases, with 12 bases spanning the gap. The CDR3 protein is CASRDTGRETQYF. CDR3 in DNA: TGTGCCAGCAGAGATACAGGGAGAGAGACCCAGTACTTC.

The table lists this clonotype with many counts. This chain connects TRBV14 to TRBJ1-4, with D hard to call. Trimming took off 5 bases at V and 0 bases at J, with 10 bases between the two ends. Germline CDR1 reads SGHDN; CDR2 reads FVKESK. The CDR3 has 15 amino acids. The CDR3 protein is CASSAPTSTNEKLFF. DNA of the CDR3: TGTGCCAGCAGCGCTCCCACGTCAACTAATGAAAAACTGTTTTTT.

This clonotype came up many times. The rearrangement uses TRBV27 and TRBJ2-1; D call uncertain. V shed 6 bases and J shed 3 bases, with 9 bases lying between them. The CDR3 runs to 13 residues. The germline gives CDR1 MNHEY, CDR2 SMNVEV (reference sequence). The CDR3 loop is CASSLSRYNEQFF. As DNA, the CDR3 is TGTGCCAGCAGCCTAAGCCGCTACAATGAGCAGTTCTTC.

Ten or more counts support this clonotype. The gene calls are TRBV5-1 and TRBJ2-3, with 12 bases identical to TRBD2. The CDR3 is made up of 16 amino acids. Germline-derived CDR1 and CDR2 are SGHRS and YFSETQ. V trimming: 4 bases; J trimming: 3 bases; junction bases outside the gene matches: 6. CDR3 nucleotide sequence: TGCGCCAGCAGCCCCGGACTAGCGGGGACTACAGATACGCAGTATTTT. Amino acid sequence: CASSPGLAGTTDTQYF.

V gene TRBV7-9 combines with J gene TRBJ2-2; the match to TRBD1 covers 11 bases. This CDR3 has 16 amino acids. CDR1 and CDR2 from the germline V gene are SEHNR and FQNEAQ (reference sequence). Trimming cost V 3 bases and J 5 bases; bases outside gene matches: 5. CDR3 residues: CASSFPGTGGTGELFF. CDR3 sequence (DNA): TGTGCCAGCAGCTTTCCCGGGACAGGGGGTACCGGGGAGCTGTTTTTT.

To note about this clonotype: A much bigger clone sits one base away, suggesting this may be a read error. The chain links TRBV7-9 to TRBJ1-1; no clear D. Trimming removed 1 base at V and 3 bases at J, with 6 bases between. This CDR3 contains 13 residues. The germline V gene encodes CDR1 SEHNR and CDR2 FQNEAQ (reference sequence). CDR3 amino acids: CASSLEGDTEAFF. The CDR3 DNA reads TGTGCCAGCAGCTTAGAGGGCGACACTGAAGCTTTCTTT.